This T cell receptor beta chain stems from a study of CD8 T cells in ankylosing spondylitis. This clonotype has only a few counts. No antigen is known for it. This CDR3 is built from 16 residues. The germline V gene encodes CDR1 SEHNR and CDR2 FQNEAQ (reference sequence). Trimming at V came to 3 bases and at J to 5 bases, leaving 8 bases not matched to a gene. Whole-study findings and limits: Disease-linked clones reportedly concentrated significantly in matched ankylosing spondylitis synovial fluid.

Generation of TCR beta libraries employed quantitative 5'-RACE incorporating molecular barcodes. TCRdb reanalysed the 5' RACE reads using MiXCR and keeps one entry per CDR3 protein. The sample yields about 350,000 distinct CDR3 sequences, about 20% seen once. The rearrangement joins TRBV7-9 to TRBJ2-3; 10 positions match TRBD2. The clonotype comes from a male donor with ankylosing spondylitis or in good health (not recorded which). The sample taken for sequencing was blood, either unsorted or a sorted T cell fraction (not recorded which). CDR3 sequence (DNA): TGTGCCAGCAGCTTTTCGTCTAGCGGGGGAGGAGATACGCAGTATTTT. This encodes CASSFSSSGGGDTQYF.